Shown below are 30 T cell receptor beta chains from a single sample sequenced in a study of PD-1 blockade in classical Hodgkin lymphoma. Each patient's relapse followed autologous stem cell transplantation, and brentuximab vedotin exposure varied. Assay: immunoSEQ multiplex PCR; the TCRdb copy retains only in-frame clones and omits some. The sample shows around 65,000 clones, 85% to 90% of them seen only once. The sequenced sample was peripheral blood mononuclear cells (PBMCs), obtained at baseline. These receptors all stem from a human donor with classical Hodgkin lymphoma.

This chain joins TRBV19 and TRBJ2-3; D ambiguous. The germline V gene encodes CDR1 LNHDA and CDR2 SQIVND (reference sequence). There are 15 residues in the CDR3. V shed 5 bases and J shed 3 bases, with 15 bases lying between them. The CDR3 sequence: CASSLTARLTDTQYF. The CDR3 region has the DNA TGTGCCAGTAGTCTCACGGCCAGGTTGACAGATACGCAGTATTTT.

The V and J genes are TRBV14 and TRBJ2-1, with D tentatively TRBD2 (5 bases). The germline V gene has CDR1 SGHDN and CDR2 FVKESK. This CDR3 is 22 amino acids long. V dropped 2 bases and J dropped 5 bases, with 34 bases sitting between them. The CDR3 region is CASSQIRLLETSLLTRDNEQFF. The CDR3, as DNA: TGTGCCAGCAGCCAAATCAGGCTCTTAGAGACCAGTCTCCTCACTAGGGACAATGAGCAGTTCTTC.

This clone was recorded only once. The chain combines TRBV19 with TRBJ1-5; D not resolved. In germline, CDR1 is LNHDA, CDR2 SQIVND (reference sequence). V was cut by 6 bases and J by 4 bases, with 7 bases left in between. The CDR3 contains 12 residues. The CDR3 DNA follows: TGTGCCAGTAGGACGACAAATCAGCCCCAGCATTTT. Amino acid sequence: CASRTTNQPQHF.

This sequence joins TRBV7-2 and TRBJ1-6; D might be TRBD1 (6 bases). V was pared by 3 bases and J by 0 bases, with 12 bases between. The CDR3 totals 17 residues. Germline CDR1 reads SGHTA; CDR2 reads FQGNSA. CDR3 DNA sequence: TGTGCCAGCAGCTTTGGGAGGGGGGGCTCCTATAATTCACCCCTCCACTTT. It encodes CASSFGRGGSYNSPLHF.

V usage is TRBV2 and J usage is TRBJ1-5; D is unclear. Germline values: CDR1 SNHLY, CDR2 FYNNEI. Trimming shortened V by 4 bases and J by 6 bases, and 13 bases separated the two germline ends. This CDR3 contains 14 residues. The CDR3 spells CASSVGPGGQPQHF. CDR3 DNA: TGTGCCAGCAGTGTTGGGCCAGGAGGTCAGCCCCAGCATTTT.

In nucleotides, the CDR3 is TGTGCCAGCAGTTACTCTGTGGCGGGGGTATACAATGAGCAGTTCTTC. This encodes CASSYSVAGVYNEQFF. The chain employs TRBV6-6 and TRBJ2-1, with 7 bases fitting TRBD2. V gave up 0 bases and J gave up 4 bases; unmatched junction bases: 6. The CDR3 runs 16 residues. CDR1 MNHNY and CDR2 SVGAGI come from the germline V gene (reference sequence).

V usage is TRBV7-9 and J usage is TRBJ2-1; 12 bases line up with TRBD2. Germline CDR1 reads SEHNR; CDR2 reads FQNEAQ (reference sequence). The CDR3 has 15 residues. Unmatched junction bases numbered 6, after V lost 4 bases and J lost 8 bases. In DNA, the CDR3 is TGTGCCAGCAGCTGGGGACTAGCGGGTGGTGATGAGCAGTTCTTC. It yields the protein CASSWGLAGGDEQFF.

This clone was picked up a small number of times. The rearrangement joins TRBV10-3 to TRBJ1-1; TRBD1 matches 7 bases. The V gene's germline CDR1 is ENHRY and CDR2 SYGVKD. The CDR3 is made up of 15 amino acids. V lost 2 bases and J lost 3; bases outside the gene matches: 6. CDR3 coding DNA: TGTGCCATCAGTGAGATAGGGGGCAGGGACACTGAAGCTTTCTTT. Amino acids: CAISEIGGRDTEAFF.

The chain is built from TRBV27 and TRBJ2-5, with 8 bases fitting TRBD1. The germline V gene has CDR1 MNHEY and CDR2 SMNVEV (reference sequence). There are 12 residues in the CDR3. With 11 bases clipped from V and 9 bases from J, the junction kept 11 bases outside the gene matches. CDR3: CASRRGQVAQYF. The CDR3 DNA reads as TGTGCCTCGAGGCGGGGACAGGTTGCCCAGTACTTC.

This chain connects TRBV6-6 to TRBJ1-5; tentatively, D is TRBD1 (5 bases). There are 13 residues in the CDR3. Trimming removed 8 bases from V and 7 bases from J, with 15 bases in between. The germline V gene has CDR1 MNHNY and CDR2 SVGAGI (reference sequence). The CDR3 sequence is CASSQGRAQPQHF. As DNA, the CDR3 is TGTGCCAGCTCCCAGGGCAGGGCCCAGCCCCAGCATTTT.

V is TRBV19 and J is TRBJ1-1; 9 positions match TRBD1. Germline CDR1 is LNHDA and CDR2 is SQIVND (reference sequence). After removal of 0 bases from V and 4 bases from J, the junction contained 9 bases not matched to a gene. The CDR3 spans 17 residues. CDR3 region: CASSIDLGTGTITEAFF. In DNA, the CDR3 is TGTGCCAGTAGTATAGATCTGGGGACAGGGACTATCACTGAAGCTTTCTTT.

The chain employs TRBV6-1 and TRBJ1-2; no firm D call. Trimming shortened V by 5 bases and J by 5 bases, and 9 bases separated the two germline ends. The CDR3 covers 12 residues. From germline, CDR1 is MNHNS and CDR2 SASEGT. The DNA of the CDR3 is TGTGCCAGCAGTCCCACGCGGTATGGCTACACCTTC. Translating gives CASSPTRYGYTF.

The chain is built from TRBV7-8 and TRBJ1-5; D is uncertain. The V gene lost 1 base and the J gene lost 0 bases, with 16 bases spanning the gap. From germline, CDR1 is SGHVS and CDR2 FQNEAQ. The CDR3 consists of 18 residues. CDR3 bases: TGTGCCAGCAGCTTAGATCGGTTTCTTCATTATAGCAATCAGCCCCAGCATTTT. This codes for CASSLDRFLHYSNQPQHF.

This clone has only one observation. This sequence joins TRBV6-5 and TRBJ1-1; D is uncertain. This CDR3 has 13 amino acids. V lost 6 bases and J lost 6, with 14 bases in between. From germline, CDR1 is MNHEY and CDR2 SVGAGI. The CDR3: CASRLYGGAEAFF. The CDR3 DNA is TGTGCCAGCAGACTCTACGGAGGCGCTGAAGCTTTCTTT.

This clone came up once. In DNA, the CDR3 is TGTGCCAGCAGTGAGTGGTCCTCTCCGTTTGTTGTGTCCTACGAGCAGTACTTC. Protein product: CASSEWSSPFVVSYEQYF. The chain joins TRBV6-1 to TRBJ2-7; unclear D gene. CDR3 length equals 18 residues. The germline gives CDR1 MNHNS, CDR2 SASEGT. The V gene lost 3 bases and the J gene lost 1 base, with 22 bases spanning the gap.

V and J are TRBV4-2 and TRBJ2-2; D not resolved. Trimming removed 2 bases from V and 4 bases from J, with 20 bases in between. Per the germline V gene, CDR1 is LGHNA and CDR2 is YNFKEQ. The CDR3 runs to 18 residues. Here the CDR3 DNA reads TGTGCCAGCAGCCAAACTGTTTCGGGCTTGGGGTCCACCGGGGAGCTGTTTTTT. This sequence encodes CASSQTVSGLGSTGELFF.

This clone was seen only once. The rearrangement links TRBV18 to TRBJ2-1; D is tentatively TRBD1 or TRBD2 (6 bases each). The germline V and J ends were trimmed by 0 bases and 8 bases, with 17 bases remaining between them. Germline V CDR1 and CDR2: KGHSH, LQKENI. This CDR3 comprises 16 residues. This CDR3 is CASSPPEGGAEHEQFF. In nucleotides, the CDR3 is TGTGCCAGCTCACCACCGGAGGGGGGTGCAGAGCATGAGCAGTTCTTC.

The gene calls are TRBV14 and TRBJ1-6; 8 bases are a match to TRBD1. The V and J ends lost 4 bases and 5 bases, in that order; junction bases with no gene match: 4. Germline lookup yields CDR1 SGHDN and CDR2 FVKESK. This CDR3 is built from 15 residues. DNA of the CDR3: TGTGCCAGCAGCCTTCGGACAGGGAATAATTCACCCCTCCACTTT. Its translation: CASSLRTGNNSPLHF.

The count of this clone is one. V and J are TRBV4-2 and TRBJ2-2, with D tentatively TRBD1 (6 bases). CDR1 is LGHNA, CDR2 YNFKEQ, per germline. Trimming left V 4 bases short and J 7 bases short, with 10 bases between. The CDR3 sequence is 13 residues long. The CDR3 DNA is TGTGCCAGCAGCCGACAGGAGAGCGGGGAGCTGTTTTTT. It codes for CASSRQESGELFF.

This clone was seen a few times. The chain employs TRBV11-2 and TRBJ2-1, with D possibly being TRBD1 (5 bases). Germline CDR1 reads SGHAT; CDR2 reads FQNNGV. The CDR3 has 18 residues. V lost 2 bases and J lost 0, with 17 bases in between. In nucleotides, the CDR3 is TGTGCCAGCAGCTTAAGGGGCTTAAAAGGCGGCTCCTACAATGAGCAGTTCTTC. Translating gives CASSLRGLKGGSYNEQFF.

The rearrangement joins TRBV6-5 to TRBJ2-6, with D uncertain. Trimming shortened V by 0 bases and J by 0 bases, and 3 bases separated the two germline ends. Germline V gives CDR1 MNHEY, CDR2 SVGAGI. The CDR3 has 15 residues. The DNA of the CDR3 is TGTGCCAGCAGTTACTCGGTCTCTGGGGCCAACGTCCTGACTTTC. Translated: CASSYSVSGANVLTF.

This CDR3 reads CASSSLGAPNTEAFF. The DNA of the CDR3 is TGTGCCAGCAGCTCCTTAGGGGCCCCGAACACTGAAGCTTTCTTT. The chain recombines TRBV11-2 with TRBJ1-1, with D perhaps TRBD1 (5 bases). The germline CDR1 and CDR2 sequences are SGHAT and FQNNGV. V gave up 4 bases and J gave up 1 base, with 13 bases separating them. The CDR3 has 15 residues.

The chain has TRBV28 and TRBJ2-1, with TRBD2 matching over 15 bases. V was clipped by 9 bases and J by 2 bases; unmatched bases: 2. The germline gives CDR1 MDHEN, CDR2 SYDVKM. The CDR3 covers 15 residues. The CDR3 DNA reads TGTGCCAGTTGGACTAGCGGGGGGGCCTACAATGAGCAGTTCTTC. This sequence encodes CASWTSGGAYNEQFF.

This clone has a single count. The chain recombines TRBV27 with TRBJ1-1; D is perhaps TRBD1 (6 bases). This CDR3 has 15 amino acids. The V gene lost 1 base and the J gene lost 11 bases, with 20 bases spanning the gap. The germline gives CDR1 MNHEY, CDR2 SMNVEV (reference sequence). The CDR3: CASSLYQGQGMDAFF. The DNA for the CDR3 is TGTGCCAGCAGTTTATACCAGGGGCAGGGTATGGATGCTTTCTTT.

This clone has just one count. V and J are TRBV5-1 and TRBJ2-1, with 11 bases lining up with TRBD2. CDR1 is SGHRS and CDR2 is YFSETQ in the germline V gene. Trimming at V came to 3 bases and at J to 8 bases, leaving 7 bases not matched to a gene. This CDR3 is built from 15 residues. The CDR3 sequence: CASSSGLAVIYEQFF. The DNA of the CDR3 is TGCGCCAGCAGCTCGGGACTAGCGGTAATCTATGAGCAGTTCTTC.

V is TRBV6-5 and J is TRBJ2-3, with 8 bases fitting TRBD2. CDR1 is MNHEY and CDR2 is SVGAGI in the germline V gene. Losses at the gene ends were 6 bases for V and 5 bases for J; bases not matched to a gene: 7. The CDR3 spans 14 residues. CDR3 sequence (DNA): TGTGCCAGCAGCTCGGGGGGGCGTAGAGATACGCAGTATTTT. Translated, it gives CASSSGGRRDTQYF.

The chain employs TRBV6-5 and TRBJ2-2; D uncertain. CDR3 length: 13 residues. With 0 bases removed from V and 8 bases from J, the gap between germline ends came to 7 bases. Looked up from germline, CDR1 is MNHEY and CDR2 is SVGAGI. The CDR3 coding sequence is TGTGCCAGCAGTTACTCGACCGGGGGGGAGCTGTTTTTT. This translates into CASSYSTGGELFF.

V and J are TRBV6-5 and TRBJ2-2; tentatively, D is TRBD1 or TRBD2 (5 bases each). The CDR3 has 14 amino acids. V lost 7 bases and J lost 6, with 15 bases in between. Germline V lookup: CDR1 MNHEY, CDR2 SVGAGI. The CDR3 nucleotides are TGTGCCAGCACCACCCTCGGGGCCCCCGGGGAGCTGTTTTTT. This codes for CASTTLGAPGELFF.

V and J are TRBV20-1 and TRBJ2-5; D may be TRBD2 (5 bases). Germline lookup yields CDR1 DFQATT and CDR2 SNEGSKA (reference sequence). V lost 4 bases and J 7 bases, leaving 10 bases between the germline ends. CDR3 length: 11 amino acids. The CDR3 is CSAILSGTQYF. CDR3 coding DNA: TGCAGTGCTATCCTCAGCGGGACCCAGTACTTC.

The V gene is TRBV5-6, the J gene TRBJ2-5, with a weak D call TRBD2 (6 bases). The CDR3 contains 15 residues. V lost 1 base to trimming and J lost 0 bases, with 10 bases between them. Looked up from germline, CDR1 is SGHDT and CDR2 is YYEEEE. CDR3 nucleotide sequence: TGTGCCAGCAGCTTGACTAGCTCGTACCAAGAGACCCAGTACTTC. This codes for CASSLTSSYQETQYF. The variable domain in full, completed from reference TRBV5-6 and TRBJ2-5, reads DAGVTQSPTHLIKTRGQQVTLRCSPKSGHDTVSWYQQALGQGPQFIFQYYEEEERQRGNFPDRFSGHQFPNYSSELNVNALLLGDSALYLCASSLTSSYQETQYFGPGTRLLVL.